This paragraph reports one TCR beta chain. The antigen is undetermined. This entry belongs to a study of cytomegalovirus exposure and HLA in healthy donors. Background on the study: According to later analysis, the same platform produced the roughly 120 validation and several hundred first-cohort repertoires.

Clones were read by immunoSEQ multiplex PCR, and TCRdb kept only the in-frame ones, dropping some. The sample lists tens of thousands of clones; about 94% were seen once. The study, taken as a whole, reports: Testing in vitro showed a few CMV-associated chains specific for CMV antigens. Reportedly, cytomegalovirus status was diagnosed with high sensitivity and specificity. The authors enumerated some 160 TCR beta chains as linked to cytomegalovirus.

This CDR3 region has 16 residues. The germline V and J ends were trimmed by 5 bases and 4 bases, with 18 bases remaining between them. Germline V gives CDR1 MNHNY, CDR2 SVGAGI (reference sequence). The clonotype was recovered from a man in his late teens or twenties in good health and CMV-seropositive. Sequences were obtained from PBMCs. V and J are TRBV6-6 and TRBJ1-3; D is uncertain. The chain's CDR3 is CASSTPRKTRGNTIYF. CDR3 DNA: TGTGCCAGCAGTACCCCGAGGAAAACTAGGGGAAACACCATATATTTT.